The clone carrying this T cell receptor (beta chain) is a singleton in its sample. This entry comes from a study of blood T cell repertoires in COVID-19. About the research overall: PBMCs, B-cell-depleted T cells, or T cells provided the cDNA or gDNA that made up the material.

Assay used: immunoSEQ multiplex PCR; TCRdb lists only in-frame clones, some missing. Of roughly 140,000 clones in the sample, more than 75% were seen once. The V segment lost 3 bases and the J segment 6 bases; nucleotides outside the gene matches: 8. Germline V gene lookup returns CDR1 SEHNR and CDR2 FQNEAQ (reference sequence). The CDR3 runs 15 residues. This chain connects TRBV7-9 to TRBJ2-3; 8 nucleotides agree with TRBD2. Sequencing was carried out using peripheral blood. The origin of this receptor is an elderly woman with acute or convalescent COVID-19. CDR3 loop: CASSFTSGGRDTQYF. CDR3 DNA sequence: TGTGCCAGCAGCTTTACCAGCGGGGGTAGGGATACGCAGTATTTT.